Each of the 8 T cell receptor beta chains below was sequenced from the same sample in a study of T-cell reconstitution after alpha-beta-depleted transplantation in children. Library preparation (for TCRbeta) was performed with unique molecular identifiers. Using its own MiXCR run on the PCR reads, TCRdb lists one record per CDR3 protein. The repertoire includes 800,000 to 1,000,000 distinct CDR3 sequences, about 31% of them detected once, and about 28% sits in the top ten. Here the sequenced sample was PBMCs, mostly from graft donor cells, taken 360 days after TCRalphabeta/CD19-depleted stem cell transplant. Receptors were obtained from a boy under two years old who had a stem cell transplant for SCID, so the T cells may come from the graft donor.

CDR3 in DNA: TGCGCCAGCAGCCCAGGCCCAGGGGCAGATACGCAGTATTTT. Protein: CASSPGPGADTQYF. V is TRBV5-1 and J is TRBJ2-3, with D perhaps TRBD1 (6 bases). Between the trimmed V and J ends, which lost 4 bases and 4 bases, there was a span of 13 bases. Per germline, CDR1 SGHRS and CDR2 YFSETQ. The CDR3 runs to 14 residues.

CDR3 bases: TGTGCCAGCAGCTACTGGTTGAGCACAGATACGCAGTATTTT. Translating gives CASSYWLSTDTQYF. The V gene is TRBV7-9, the J gene TRBJ2-3; D unresolved. There are 14 residues in the CDR3. The V end lost 4 bases, the J end lost 0 bases, and 8 bases lay between the germline ends. Germline V gives CDR1 SEHNR, CDR2 FQNEAQ (reference sequence).

V gene TRBV9 combines with J gene TRBJ2-4, with 14 positions matching TRBD2. From germline, CDR1 is SGDLS and CDR2 YYNGEE. V lost 4 bases to trimming and J lost 1 base; unmatched junction nucleotides: 10. This CDR3 has 19 amino acids. In DNA form, the CDR3 reads TGTGCCAGCAGCCCGACGACTAGCGGGGGGGCGCCGGCCAAAAACATTCAGTACTTC. Residues: CASSPTTSGGAPAKNIQYF. Variable domain in full (rest from reference TRBV9 and TRBJ2-4): DSGVTQTPKHLITATGQRVTLRCSPRSGDLSVYWYQQSLDQGLQFLIQYYNGEERAKGNILERFSAQQFPDLHSELNLSSLELGDSALYFCASSPTTSGGAPAKNIQYFGAGTRLSVL.

The chain is built from TRBV20-1 and TRBJ2-7, with TRBD1 identical over 9 bases. The CDR3 contains 15 residues. Germline assignment: CDR1 DFQATT and CDR2 SNEGSKA (reference sequence). J gave up 1 base and V 1 base, and 5 bases lay outside the gene matches. CDR3 nucleotides: TGCAGTGCTAGAGTGTGGGACAGGGTATCCTACGAGCAGTACTTC. Its protein product is CSARVWDRVSYEQYF.

This clonotype appeared a few times. As DNA, the CDR3 is TGTGCCAGCAGCTTATATCCCCCGGGTAGCGGGGCCGATACGCAGTATTTT. It codes for CASSLYPPGSGADTQYF. The chain has TRBV11-2 and TRBJ2-3; 8 bases are a match to TRBD2. With V trimmed by 2 bases and J by 6 bases, 13 bases remained unmatched. The CDR3 is 17 residues long. The germline gives CDR1 SGHAT, CDR2 FQNNGV.

This chain connects TRBV18 to TRBJ1-1; weak D call: TRBD1 (5 bases). The V and J ends lost 1 base and 4 bases respectively, with 16 bases between them. This CDR3 has 16 amino acids. In germline, CDR1 is KGHSH, CDR2 LQKENI. CDR3 residues: CASSPRPRDGTTEAFF. CDR3 coding DNA: TGTGCCAGCTCACCACGGCCAAGGGATGGGACCACTGAAGCTTTCTTT.

V usage is TRBV20-1 and J usage is TRBJ1-4, with 8 positions matching TRBD1. CDR1 and CDR2 from the germline V gene are DFQATT and SNEGSKA (reference sequence). CDR3 size: 16 residues. J was trimmed by 2 bases and V by 5 bases; bases with no gene match: 10. The CDR3 loop reads CSAPDRGSFTNEKLFF. The DNA of the CDR3 is TGCAGTGCTCCCGACAGGGGATCATTCACTAATGAAAAACTGTTTTTT.

This clonotype was counted at least ten times. The genes are TRBV7-9 and TRBJ1-1; 7 bases match TRBD1. Germline V gene lookup returns CDR1 SEHNR and CDR2 FQNEAQ (reference sequence). Trimming at V came to 1 base and at J to 6 bases, leaving 8 bases not matched to a gene. The CDR3 is 15 residues long. CDR3 DNA: TGTGCCAGCAGCTTAGGGGCCAGGGGGGGATCTGAAGCTTTCTTT. Protein: CASSLGARGGSEAFF.